One and the same sample provided the 32 T cell receptor beta chains below, sequenced in a study of response to subunit inactivated influenza vaccine. TCRdb redid the calling of the RT-PCR reads with MiXCR, one entry per CDR3 protein. Here the sample spans approximately 170,000 distinct CDR3 sequences, around 12% being singletons. These data were also reused for a study on T cells expressing NK-cell markers. That work contributes: Generation of TCR beta cDNA was performed by 5'RACE template switching incorporating UMIs.

The specimen comprised CD8+ T cells sorted from PBMCs, sampled approximately 13 days after vaccination. These receptors were taken from a man aged 50-59 years who received an inactivated influenza vaccine.

This clonotype was seen only a few times. The rearrangement uses TRBV5-6 and TRBJ2-7; D remains unclear. Germline CDR1 is SGHDT and CDR2 is YYEEEE. With 3 bases removed from V and 7 bases from J, the gap between germline ends came to 14 bases. This CDR3 comprises 13 residues. CDR3 sequence: CASSYETGWEQYF. CDR3 in DNA: TGTGCCAGCAGCTATGAGACGGGCTGGGAGCAGTACTTC.

The rearrangement links TRBV13 to TRBJ2-7, with D uncertain. This CDR3 comprises 14 residues. Per the germline V gene, CDR1 is PRHDT and CDR2 is FYEKMQ (reference sequence). Trimming cost V 4 bases and J 2 bases, with 12 bases left between them. CDR3 sequence reads: CASSSPDIAYEQYF. Written as DNA, the CDR3 is TGTGCCAGCAGCTCGCCTGACATCGCCTACGAGCAGTACTTC.

The chain employs TRBV28 and TRBJ1-3; TRBD1 aligns across 7 bases. V was clipped by 4 bases and J by 2 bases; unmatched bases: 11. Germline V CDR1 and CDR2: MDHEN, SYDVKM. The CDR3 length is 17 residues. Here the CDR3 DNA reads TGTGCCAGCAGTTATTACCTACAGGGGAAGACTGGAAACACCATATATTTT. Protein: CASSYYLQGKTGNTIYF.

This clonotype was detected a few times. The junction and the germline gene differ at one end; a read error may be behind it. The V call is TRBV27, the J call TRBJ2-7; the match to TRBD2 covers 8 bases. Germline V gene lookup returns CDR1 MNHEY and CDR2 SMNVEV (reference sequence). The CDR3 loop spans 14 amino acids. CDR3 DNA sequence: TGTGCCAGCCGAACCTGGACTAGCTCCCACGAGCAGTACTTC. This gives the protein CASRTWTSSHEQYF.

The CDR3 sequence: CASSQRWAPRDEQFF. Written as DNA, the CDR3 is TGCGCCAGCAGCCAAAGGTGGGCACCTAGGGATGAGCAGTTCTTC. The rearrangement links TRBV4-3 to TRBJ2-1, with no clear D. V was trimmed by 2 bases and J by 8 bases, leaving 16 bases between them. Germline loops: CDR1 LGHNA, CDR2 YSLEER. The CDR3 totals 15 residues.

There are a few counts of this clonotype. V usage is TRBV19 and J usage is TRBJ1-1, with D tentatively TRBD1 (6 bases). The CDR3 covers 14 residues. Per germline, CDR1 LNHDA and CDR2 SQIVND (reference sequence). Trimming took 4 bases from V and 1 from J, leaving 10 bases between them. CDR3: CASSTGQWNTEAFF. As DNA, the CDR3 is TGTGCCAGTAGTACCGGACAGTGGAACACTGAAGCTTTCTTT.

The table lists this clonotype with many counts. The chain uses TRBV15 and TRBJ2-7; tentatively, D is TRBD2 (5 bases). Germline values: CDR1 LNHNV, CDR2 YYDKDF (reference sequence). V lost 0 bases and J 1 base, leaving 10 bases between the germline ends. CDR3 size: 15 residues. The CDR3 region is CATSRERVGSYEQYF. DNA of the CDR3: TGTGCCACCAGCAGAGAGAGGGTGGGGTCCTACGAGCAGTACTTC.

This clonotype was detected a few times. V is TRBV12-3 or TRBV12-4 and J is TRBJ1-4; unclear D gene. Trimming cost V 1 base and J 7 bases, with 10 bases left between them. The CDR3 contains 14 residues. This CDR3 reads CASSLETGREKLFF. DNA of the CDR3: TGTGCCAGCAGTTTAGAGACTGGACGTGAAAAACTGTTTTTT.

Ten or more counts support this clonotype. This sequence joins TRBV12-3 or TRBV12-4 and TRBJ2-7; 10 bases are a match to TRBD2. Trimming took 1 base from V and 7 from J; bases not matched to a gene: 7. The CDR3 is made up of 15 amino acids. The CDR3, as DNA: TGTGCCAGCAGTTTAGACCCTAGCGGGAGAGATGAGCAGTACTTC. It is translated as CASSLDPSGRDEQYF.

This clonotype was seen repeatedly, ten times or more. In DNA, the CDR3 is TGCGCCAGCAGCTTGGTTGGACAGAAGAAGAATACTGAAGCTTTCTTT. Encoded protein: CASSLVGQKKNTEAFF. The gene calls are TRBV5-1 and TRBJ1-1, with D maybe TRBD1 (6 bases). Germline assignment: CDR1 SGHRS and CDR2 YFSETQ. V was cut by 0 bases and J by 5 bases, with 17 bases left in between. The CDR3 is 16 residues long.

This chain joins TRBV7-2 and TRBJ2-6, with D perhaps TRBD2 (5 bases). Germline lookup yields CDR1 SGHTA and CDR2 FQGNSA. The V end lost 1 base, the J end lost 4 bases, and 14 bases lay between the germline ends. This CDR3 has 17 residues. The CDR3 sequence: CASSLGTRVWGANVLTF. CDR3 nucleotides: TGTGCCAGCAGCTTAGGGACGAGGGTGTGGGGGGCCAACGTCCTGACTTTC.

This clonotype was observed a few times. This rearrangement joins TRBV7-6 to TRBJ1-1; D is uncertain. V gave up 2 bases and J gave up 3 bases, with 13 bases separating them. Germline V gives CDR1 SGHVS, CDR2 FNYEAQ. CDR3 size: 15 residues. The DNA for the CDR3 is TGTGCCAGCAGCTTATCTGCTGATGGGTACACTGAAGCTTTCTTT. It codes for CASSLSADGYTEAFF. The variable domain in full, with the rest retrieved from reference TRBV7-6 and TRBJ1-1, is GAGVSQSPRYKVTKRGQDVALRCDPISGHVSLYWYRQALGQGPEFLTYFNYEAQQDKSGLPNDRFSAERPEGSISTLTIQRTEQRDSAMYRCASSLSADGYTEAFFGQGTRLTVV.

There are a few counts of this clonotype. J is TRBJ2-7 and V is TRBV20-1; perhaps TRBD2 as D (5 bases). Per germline, CDR1 DFQATT and CDR2 SNEGSKA (reference sequence). CDR3 length: 11 residues. Trimming left V 6 bases short and J 7 bases short, with 13 bases between. The CDR3 nucleotides read TGCAGTGCCGCCCGAAGCGGTGAGCAGTACTTC. It codes for CSAARSGEQYF.

This clonotype was recorded many times. The rearrangement joins TRBV11-2 to TRBJ2-3; 8 nucleotides line up with TRBD2. Trimming took 7 bases from V and 4 from J; bases not matched to a gene: 4. The CDR3 spans 13 residues. Germline V gene lookup returns CDR1 SGHAT and CDR2 FQNNGV. The CDR3 region is CASNRGGADTQYF. The CDR3 region has the DNA TGTGCCAGCAACCGGGGGGGGGCAGATACGCAGTATTTT.

The chain's CDR3 is CASSLDPNEQFF. DNA for the CDR3: TGTGCCAGCAGCTTAGATCCCAATGAGCAGTTCTTC. V gene TRBV11-2 combines with J gene TRBJ2-1; no reliable D call. The length of the CDR3 is 12 residues. The germline V gene encodes CDR1 SGHAT and CDR2 FQNNGV. Trimming stripped 0 bases from V and 6 bases from J, with 3 bases between.

This clonotype was counted only a few times. The chain combines TRBV5-1 with TRBJ2-1; D is ambiguous. The CDR3 extends over 13 amino acids. Germline V lookup: CDR1 SGHRS, CDR2 YFSETQ. The ends were cut back, 3 bases at V and 7 bases at J, with 11 bases in the middle. CDR3 amino acids: CASSSWVLNEQFF. The CDR3 DNA reads TGCGCCAGCAGCTCATGGGTCTTAAATGAGCAGTTCTTC. Supplemented by reference TRBV5-1 and TRBJ2-1, the full variable domain reads KAGVTQTPRYLIKTRGQQVTLSCSPISGHRSVSWYQQTPGQGLQFLFEYFSETQRNKGNFPGRFSGRQFSNSRSEMNVSTLELGDSALYLCASSSWVLNEQFFGPGTRLTVL.

This clonotype was seen only a few times. The chain employs TRBV7-8 and TRBJ2-7; D gene ambiguous. With 1 base removed from V and 5 bases from J, the gap between germline ends came to 21 bases. CDR1 is SGHVS, CDR2 FQNEAQ, per germline. The CDR3 has 17 residues. CDR3 in amino acids: CASSLEGTGRTYHEQYF. The CDR3 DNA sequence: TGTGCCAGCAGCTTAGAAGGCACCGGCCGGACGTACCACGAGCAGTACTTC.

The V gene is TRBV4-1, the J gene TRBJ2-7; TRBD2 matches 10 bases. The V gene end was trimmed by 1 base and the J gene end by 0 bases; junction bases not matched to a gene: 6. The CDR3 runs 17 residues. The germline gives CDR1 MGHRA, CDR2 YSYEKL. DNA of the CDR3: TGCGCCAGCAGCCAAGGATGGACTAGCGGAAACTCCTACGAGCAGTACTTC. Amino acids: CASSQGWTSGNSYEQYF.

This clonotype was seen at least ten times. The J gene is TRBJ2-7, the V gene TRBV7-9, with 8 bases matching TRBD1. Germline CDR1 SEHNR, CDR2 FQNEAQ (reference sequence). This CDR3 is 13 amino acids long. V was pared by 4 bases and J by 4 bases, with 3 bases of the junction left unmatched. CDR3: CASSSDRGYEQYF. In DNA form, the CDR3 reads TGTGCCAGCAGCTCCGACAGGGGATACGAGCAGTACTTC.

This clonotype occurred a few times. The rearrangement uses TRBV20-1 and TRBJ2-1, with D possibly being TRBD2 (6 bases). CDR3 length: 11 residues. Germline V gene sequence: CDR1 DFQATT, CDR2 SNEGSKA (reference sequence). Trimming left V 3 bases short and J 10 bases short, with 10 bases between. The DNA of the CDR3 is TGCAGTGCTAGCCCGGGACTCGAGCAGTTCTTC. Translated, it gives CSASPGLEQFF.

The rearrangement uses TRBV12-3 or TRBV12-4 and TRBJ2-2; TRBD1 matches at 8 bases. The CDR3 totals 20 residues. With 2 bases clipped from V and 0 bases from J, the junction kept 14 bases outside the gene matches. The CDR3 DNA reads as TGTGCCAGCAGTTTACTTATCTTGTTTCGGACAGGGACGAACACCGGGGAGCTGTTTTTT. Residues: CASSLLILFRTGTNTGELFF.

This clonotype occurred many times. The CDR3 region is CASSLREGQSGNTIYF. In DNA form, the CDR3 reads TGTGCCAGCAGCTTAAGAGAGGGACAGTCTGGAAACACCATATATTTT. This chain links TRBV7-9 with TRBJ1-3, with 7 bases matching TRBD1. V was clipped by 2 bases and J by 1 base; unmatched bases: 5. The germline V gene has CDR1 SEHNR and CDR2 FQNEAQ (reference sequence). The CDR3 is made up of 16 amino acids.

This clonotype has a handful of counts. The genes are TRBV4-3 and TRBJ2-1; 8 nucleotides match TRBD1. The CDR3 totals 12 residues. Trimming cost V 5 bases and J 10 bases; bases outside gene matches: 4. Germline V gene lookup returns CDR1 LGHNA and CDR2 YSLEER. The CDR3 protein is CASSSGGWEQFF. CDR3 nucleotides: TGCGCCAGCAGCTCAGGGGGCTGGGAGCAGTTCTTC.

This clonotype was detected a few times. The CDR3 spells CASWDRGFYNEQFF. The CDR3, as DNA: TGTGCCAGCTGGGACAGGGGATTCTACAATGAGCAGTTCTTC. This chain links TRBV5-6 with TRBJ2-1, with 10 nucleotides matching TRBD1. Germline V gives CDR1 SGHDT, CDR2 YYEEEE. This CDR3 comprises 14 residues. Trimming removed 7 bases from V and 3 bases from J; junction bases left unmatched: 4.

This clonotype was picked up many times. The chain has TRBV20-1 and TRBJ2-1; D unclear. Per germline, CDR1 DFQATT and CDR2 SNEGSKA (reference sequence). The CDR3 covers 14 residues. With 0 bases removed from V and 5 bases from J, the gap between germline ends came to 11 bases. The CDR3 loop is CSARDLPGNNEQFF. CDR3 sequence (DNA): TGCAGTGCTAGAGATCTCCCTGGGAACAATGAGCAGTTCTTC.

This clonotype was seen a few times. The V and J genes are TRBV5-6 and TRBJ1-1; unclear D gene. The CDR3 has 13 amino acids. Trimming shortened V by 0 bases and J by 6 bases, and 9 bases separated the two germline ends. Germline V gene sequence: CDR1 SGHDT, CDR2 YYEEEE. CDR3 residues: CASSLDGRPEAFF. The DNA for the CDR3 is TGTGCCAGCAGCTTGGATGGGAGACCTGAAGCTTTCTTT.

The DNA for the CDR3 is TGCAGCGTTGAGCACCAAGAGACCCAGTACTTC. Translating it yields CSVEHQETQYF. The rearrangement joins TRBV29-1 to TRBJ2-5; D call uncertain. There are 11 residues in the CDR3. Germline CDR1 SQVTM, CDR2 ANQGSEA. V was clipped by 3 bases and J by 0 bases, with 2 bases between them.

At least ten counts were recorded for this clonotype. The chain couples TRBV29-1 to TRBJ2-7; 8 nucleotides match TRBD1. Per the germline V gene, CDR1 is SQVTM and CDR2 is ANQGSEA. This CDR3 is 14 amino acids long. The V and J ends lost 0 bases and 5 bases, in that order; junction bases with no gene match: 6. The CDR3 region has the DNA TGCAGCGTTGAAGATGGACAGGGACGGGACGAGCAGTACTTC. This translates into CSVEDGQGRDEQYF.

This clonotype was counted many times. The rearrangement uses TRBV6-1 and TRBJ2-2; unclear D gene. Deletions cut 5 bases from V and 5 bases from J, with 15 bases between. Looked up from germline, CDR1 is MNHNS and CDR2 is SASEGT. This CDR3 is built from 15 residues. In DNA, the CDR3 is TGTGCCAGCAGTCCACTGAATGCTGGAACCGGGGAGCTGTTTTTT. Translating it yields CASSPLNAGTGELFF.

This clonotype was found many times. V usage is TRBV28 and J usage is TRBJ2-1; D perhaps matches TRBD1 (6 bases). V was shortened by 4 bases and J by 5 bases, with 21 bases between the two germline ends. The CDR3 length is 17 residues. The germline V gene encodes CDR1 MDHEN and CDR2 SYDVKM. CDR3: CASSYLPPRTEHNEQFF. The CDR3 bases are TGTGCCAGCAGTTACTTACCTCCTCGGACAGAGCACAATGAGCAGTTCTTC. Together with reference TRBV28 and TRBJ2-1, the CDR3 gives the full variable domain: DVKVTQSSRYLVKRTGEKVFLECVQDMDHENMFWYRQDPGLGLRLIYFSYDVKMKEKGDIPEGYSVSREKKERFSLILESASTNQTSMYLCASSYLPPRTEHNEQFFGPGTRLTVL.

The chain combines TRBV9 with TRBJ2-5, with D maybe TRBD2 (6 bases). The CDR3 extends over 16 amino acids. The germline gives CDR1 SGDLS, CDR2 YYNGEE. V dropped 3 bases and J dropped 0 bases, with 15 bases sitting between them. CDR3 amino acids: CASSDRGKGYQETQYF. Here the CDR3 DNA reads TGTGCCAGCAGCGACCGGGGGAAGGGGTACCAAGAGACCCAGTACTTC.

This clonotype was picked up a small number of times. The chain uses TRBV28 and TRBJ1-1; possibly TRBD1 for D (5 bases). This CDR3 has 16 amino acids. V lost 2 bases, J lost 0 bases, and 13 bases lay in between. The germline gives CDR1 MDHEN, CDR2 SYDVKM. The CDR3 bases are TGTGCCAGCAGTTTAAGTCGACAGCAGATGAACACTGAAGCTTTCTTT. Translated: CASSLSRQQMNTEAFF.